The 30 T cell receptor beta chains below all came from one sample that was sequenced in a study of T cell responses to AZD1222 COVID-19 vaccine. The protocol was immunoSEQ multiplex PCR, while the TCRdb copy is restricted to in-frame clones and leaves out a portion. The data hold approximately 130,000 clones, with over 90% observed a single time. Material: peripheral blood, obtained on day 0 of AZD1222 vaccination. Receptors originate from an adult in good health.

J is TRBJ1-5 and V is TRBV7-2; D is unresolved. The germline V gene has CDR1 SGHTA and CDR2 FQGNSA. The CDR3 loop spans 13 amino acids. Between the trimmed V and J ends, which lost 5 bases and 7 bases, there was a span of 12 bases. The CDR3 DNA reads as TGTGCCAGCAGCCCATCAGTCGGCCAGCCCCAGCATTTT. Translated, it gives CASSPSVGQPQHF.

The CDR3 reads CASSLTSGLPANYGYTF. CDR3 DNA sequence: TGTGCCAGCAGCTTAACTTCCGGCCTACCAGCTAACTATGGCTACACCTTC. J is TRBJ1-2 and V is TRBV5-6, with D uncertain. V shed 2 bases and J shed 0 bases, with 17 bases lying between them. The CDR3 has 17 amino acids. Germline-derived CDR1 and CDR2 are SGHDT and YYEEEE.

The chain links TRBV19 to TRBJ2-1; the match to TRBD2 covers 8 bases. Germline CDR1 and CDR2: LNHDA and SQIVND (reference sequence). The ends lost 4 bases at V and 3 bases at J; junction bases unmatched: 8. There are 16 residues in the CDR3. The CDR3 DNA reads as TGTGCCAGTAGTACGTCCCCCGGGACTAGCTACAATGAGCAGTTCTTC. Residues: CASSTSPGTSYNEQFF.

The rearrangement joins TRBV18 to TRBJ2-1; tentative D call: TRBD1 (6 bases). CDR3 length: 13 residues. Trimming cost V 2 bases and J 8 bases, with 10 bases left between them. The germline gives CDR1 KGHSH, CDR2 LQKENI. CDR3 loop: CASSPTQGDEQFF. The DNA for the CDR3 is TGTGCCAGCTCACCAACACAGGGCGATGAGCAGTTCTTC.

The genes are TRBV7-8 and TRBJ2-1, with D possibly matching TRBD2 (6 bases). The CDR3 spans 16 residues. The germline gives CDR1 SGHVS, CDR2 FQNEAQ. The V gene lost 1 base and the J gene lost 2 bases, with 12 bases spanning the gap. The CDR3: CASSLGRLVPYNEQFF. The CDR3 nucleotides read TGTGCCAGCAGCTTAGGGAGACTAGTCCCCTACAATGAGCAGTTCTTC.

The table lists this clone with a few counts. This chain joins TRBV6-5 and TRBJ2-3; 14 bases map to TRBD2. The ends lost 7 bases at V and 6 bases at J; junction bases unmatched: 6. Per germline, CDR1 MNHEY and CDR2 SVGAGI. This CDR3 is built from 15 residues. The CDR3 spells CASTGTSGGADTQYF. In nucleotides, the CDR3 is TGTGCCAGCACCGGGACTAGCGGGGGTGCGGATACGCAGTATTTT.

V usage is TRBV6-5 and J usage is TRBJ2-5; D is ambiguous. Trimming left V 6 bases short and J 1 base short, with 12 bases between. CDR1 is MNHEY, CDR2 SVGAGI, per germline. This CDR3 has 14 residues. CDR3 DNA: TGTGCCAGCAGCTTGCAGACTCTCCAAGAGACCCAGTACTTC. This gives the protein CASSLQTLQETQYF.

The CDR3 sequence is CASSKTTGTPSYEQYF. CDR3 in DNA: TGTGCCAGCAGTAAAACCACCGGGACTCCCTCCTACGAGCAGTACTTC. The rearrangement links TRBV28 to TRBJ2-7; maybe TRBD2 (6 bases). In germline, CDR1 is MDHEN, CDR2 SYDVKM. Trimming took off 5 bases at V and 0 bases at J, with 17 bases between the two ends. CDR3 length: 16 residues. The entire variable domain, with the rest obtained from reference TRBV28 and TRBJ2-7, is as follows: DVKVTQSSRYLVKRTGEKVFLECVQDMDHENMFWYRQDPGLGLRLIYFSYDVKMKEKGDIPEGYSVSREKKERFSLILESASTNQTSMYLCASSKTTGTPSYEQYFGPGTRLTVT.

The rearrangement links TRBV4-1 to TRBJ2-2, with D maybe TRBD1 (6 bases). V dropped 5 bases and J dropped 5 bases, with 18 bases sitting between them. Germline V gives CDR1 MGHRA, CDR2 YSYEKL. This CDR3 is 16 amino acids long. CDR3 region: CASSLISQGATGELFF. For the CDR3, the DNA is TGCGCCAGCAGCTTAATTTCACAGGGAGCGACCGGGGAGCTGTTTTTT.

The chain carries TRBV5-1 and TRBJ1-2, with 8 bases aligning to TRBD1. V lost 2 bases and J lost 8; bases outside the gene matches: 8. This CDR3 is built from 14 residues. Germline CDR1 is SGHRS and CDR2 is YFSETQ. CDR3: CASSFGQGGGGYTF. CDR3 DNA: TGCGCCAGCAGCTTTGGACAGGGTGGAGGCGGCTACACCTTC.

This chain connects TRBV10-3 to TRBJ1-1; D gene ambiguous. The germline V gene encodes CDR1 ENHRY and CDR2 SYGVKD. Trimming took off 1 base at V and 7 bases at J, with 13 bases between the two ends. The CDR3 contains 14 residues. CDR3 protein: CAISEFESSGEAFF. As DNA, the CDR3 is TGTGCCATCAGTGAGTTCGAATCGTCGGGTGAAGCTTTCTTT.

The CDR3 DNA reads TGTGCCAGCAGTTACTCGACTGCCCCTGAAAACTATGGCTACACCTTC. It translates to CASSYSTAPENYGYTF. The chain combines TRBV6-6 with TRBJ1-2, with D unresolved. CDR1 MNHNY and CDR2 SVGAGI come from the germline V gene (reference sequence). Trimming took off 0 bases at V and 2 bases at J, with 13 bases between the two ends. The CDR3 consists of 16 residues.

The V call is TRBV7-2, the J call TRBJ2-3; tentatively, D is TRBD2 (5 bases). With 0 bases removed from V and 4 bases from J, the gap between germline ends came to 14 bases. The CDR3 contains 16 residues. Per germline, CDR1 SGHTA and CDR2 FQGNSA. The CDR3 is CASSLAPSFRPDTQYF. The CDR3 DNA follows: TGTGCCAGCAGCTTAGCCCCTAGCTTCCGCCCAGATACGCAGTATTTT.

V gene TRBV4-2 combines with J gene TRBJ1-2; D not certain. The CDR3 runs to 13 residues. Per the germline V gene, CDR1 is LGHNA and CDR2 is YNFKEQ. V lost 2 bases and J 3 bases, leaving 7 bases between the germline ends. The CDR3 spells CASSQQQDYGYTF. The CDR3 DNA is TGTGCCAGCAGCCAACAGCAGGACTATGGCTACACCTTC.

This rearrangement joins TRBV6-5 to TRBJ2-7, with a possible D match to TRBD2 (5 bases). With 2 bases removed from V and 0 bases from J, the gap between germline ends came to 8 bases. Per germline, CDR1 MNHEY and CDR2 SVGAGI. This CDR3 is built from 14 residues. CDR3 nucleotides: TGTGCCAGCAGTTACGACGGACTCTCCTACGAGCAGTACTTC. The encoded protein is CASSYDGLSYEQYF.

The chain recombines TRBV2 with TRBJ1-3; D call uncertain. CDR3 length equals 17 residues. V was cut by 1 base and J by 3 bases, with 16 bases left in between. Germline CDR1 SNHLY, CDR2 FYNNEI. The CDR3 loop reads CASSEDGRPGSGNTIYF. The CDR3 DNA reads as TGTGCCAGCAGTGAAGATGGGCGGCCGGGGAGTGGAAACACCATATATTTT.

V is TRBV5-5 and J is TRBJ1-5; D is ambiguous. Germline V gene sequence: CDR1 SGHKS, CDR2 YYEKEE (reference sequence). The CDR3 runs 15 residues. V dropped 0 bases and J dropped 0 bases, with 7 bases sitting between them. CDR3 protein: CASSLGPYSNQPQHF. The CDR3 DNA sequence: TGTGCCAGCAGCTTGGGTCCTTATAGCAATCAGCCCCAGCATTTT.

In DNA, the CDR3 is TGTGCCAGCAGCCTAGCGGAACAAGACACAGATACGCAGTATTTT. Amino acids: CASSLAEQDTDTQYF. The chain links TRBV6-5 to TRBJ2-3; 7 bases line up with TRBD2. CDR1 is MNHEY and CDR2 is SVGAGI in the germline V gene. The CDR3 length is 15 residues. With V trimmed by 6 bases and J by 2 bases, 8 bases remained unmatched.

This clone appeared a few times. The rearrangement joins TRBV3-1 (or the pseudogene TRBV3-2) to TRBJ1-1, with TRBD1 as a possible D gene (5 bases). The CDR3 contains 12 residues. The V gene lost 3 bases and the J gene lost 8 bases, with 10 bases spanning the gap. Germline V CDR1 and CDR2: LGHDT, YNNKEL (reference sequence). CDR3 region: CASSHGRTEAFF. In nucleotides, the CDR3 is TGTGCCAGCAGCCATGGGAGGACAGAAGCTTTCTTT.

The rearrangement links TRBV4-2 to TRBJ2-5; D might be TRBD1 or TRBD2, each matching 5 bases. Per germline, CDR1 LGHNA and CDR2 YNFKEQ. Trimming removed 2 bases from V and 0 bases from J, with 10 bases in between. The CDR3 has 15 residues. Written as DNA, the CDR3 is TGTGCCAGCAGCCAAACGGGGACGGACCAAGAGACCCAGTACTTC. Protein product: CASSQTGTDQETQYF.

V is TRBV30 and J is TRBJ1-5; 9 bases agree with TRBD1. V dropped 3 bases and J dropped 5; count of bases not matched to a gene: 11. Germline-derived CDR1 and CDR2 are GTSNPN and SVGIG (reference sequence). CDR3 length: 16 amino acids. The CDR3 here is CAWSLQGASPYQPQHF. The CDR3 nucleotides read TGTGCCTGGAGCCTACAGGGGGCGAGCCCCTATCAGCCCCAGCATTTT.

This clone was observed once. The rearrangement joins TRBV23-1 to TRBJ1-1; 9 bases are a match to TRBD1. TRBV23-1 is sorted into the ORF group, with uncertain function. V lost 3 bases, J lost 6 bases, and 8 bases stayed unmatched. This CDR3 has 15 amino acids. CDR3 bases: TGCGCCAGCAGTCATTTCCCGGGACAGGGAGCTGAAGCTTTCTTT. It yields the protein CASSHFPGQGAEAFF.

This clone appeared a few times. The chain employs TRBV23-1 and TRBJ1-5, with D tentatively TRBD1 (5 bases). TRBV23-1 is assigned to the ORF class and has an uncertain function. This CDR3 spans 16 amino acids. V lost 6 bases and J 2 bases, leaving 17 bases between the germline ends. The DNA of the CDR3 is TGCGCCAGCAGACTGGGACTCCCGCTGTGCAATCAGCCCCAGCATTTT. It yields the protein CASRLGLPLCNQPQHF.

The chain has TRBV3-1 (or the pseudogene TRBV3-2) and TRBJ2-7, with D unclear. The V end lost 1 base, the J end lost 1 base, and 14 bases lay between the germline ends. Germline values: CDR1 LGHDT, CDR2 YNNKEL (reference sequence). The CDR3 spans 16 residues. CDR3 sequence reads: CASSQGLPSQSYEQYF. The CDR3, as DNA: TGTGCCAGCAGCCAAGGTTTGCCATCACAGTCCTACGAGCAGTACTTC.

The rearrangement links TRBV19 to TRBJ1-1; D uncertain. The length of the CDR3 is 13 residues. Germline CDR1 and CDR2: LNHDA and SQIVND (reference sequence). Between the trimmed V and J ends, which lost 1 base and 1 base, there was a span of 4 bases. CDR3 residues: CASSIVKNTEAFF. The CDR3 DNA sequence: TGTGCCAGTAGTATAGTGAAGAACACTGAAGCTTTCTTT. The variable domain in full, completed from reference TRBV19 and TRBJ1-1, reads DGGITQSPKYLFRKEGQNVTLSCEQNLNHDAMYWYRQDPGQGLRLIYYSQIVNDFQKGDIAEGYSVSREKKESFPLTVTSAQKNPTAFYLCASSIVKNTEAFFGQGTRLTVV.

The chain employs TRBV6-5 and TRBJ1-5; 7 bases agree with TRBD1. The V gene end was trimmed by 5 bases and the J gene end by 2 bases; junction bases not matched to a gene: 6. The CDR3 contains 15 residues. Germline V gene data show CDR1 as MNHEY and CDR2 as SVGAGI. The CDR3 here is CASSQGGLGNQPQHF. The CDR3 DNA reads TGTGCCAGCAGTCAGGGGGGGTTGGGCAATCAGCCCCAGCATTTT.

CDR3 protein: CASSVHTGGYTEAFF. CDR3 DNA: TGTGCCAGCAGCGTACACACAGGGGGATACACTGAAGCTTTCTTT. The gene calls are TRBV7-9 and TRBJ1-1; 8 nucleotides match TRBD1. V dropped 5 bases and J dropped 3; count of bases not matched to a gene: 8. This CDR3 contains 15 residues. The germline V gene has CDR1 SEHNR and CDR2 FQNEAQ (reference sequence).

About this clone: One end of the junction fails to match germline, which may point to a read error. The rearrangement links TRBV7-9 to TRBJ2-1; tentatively, D is TRBD2 (6 bases). This CDR3 contains 14 residues. The germline CDR1 and CDR2 sequences are SEHNR and FQNEAQ (reference sequence). The CDR3 loop reads CASSLARRAYEQFF. The CDR3 coding sequence is TGTGCCAGCAGCCTAGCGCGAAGGGCCTATGAGCAGTTCTTC.

This chain uses TRBV18 with TRBJ1-1, with a possible D match to TRBD1 (6 bases). The CDR3 loop spans 14 amino acids. CDR1 KGHSH and CDR2 LQKENI come from the germline V gene. Trimming stripped 2 bases from V and 3 bases from J, with 10 bases between. CDR3 DNA: TGTGCCAGCTCACCAAACAGGGAGGACACTGAAGCTTTCTTT. Translation: CASSPNREDTEAFF.

V and J are TRBV11-2 and TRBJ1-1, with a weak D call TRBD1 (5 bases). Per germline, CDR1 SGHAT and CDR2 FQNNGV. V gave up 5 bases and J gave up 4 bases, with 14 bases separating them. This CDR3 spans 14 amino acids. This CDR3 is CASSLRRGGTEAFF. CDR3 DNA sequence: TGTGCCAGCAGCCTTAGAAGGGGAGGCACTGAAGCTTTCTTT. The full variable domain, in which reference TRBV11-2 and TRBJ1-1 provide the parts outside the CDR3, is EAGVAQSPRYKIIEKRQSVAFWCNPISGHATLYWYQQILGQGPKLLIQFQNNGVVDDSQLPKDRFSAERLKGVDSTLKIQPAKLEDSAVYLCASSLRRGGTEAFFGQGTRLTVV.